The T cell receptor beta chain under discussion was sequenced for a study of read filtering for tumor transcriptome and immune sequencing. Overall study: IR-seq gave about 4.05 to 11 million TCR reads per sample; RNA-seq gave roughly 80 to 1,400. Overall study results and limits: Single-read clonotypes: roughly 81% of IR-seq clonotypes (about 4% of reads), roughly 73% of RNA-seq clonotypes (around 48% of reads).

This clonotype has only a few counts. Its antigen is as yet unknown. Germline values: CDR1 MNHNY, CDR2 SVGAGI (reference sequence). This CDR3 is built from 13 residues. Trimming removed 0 bases at V and 6 bases at J, with 8 bases between. Every patient had bone marrow sampled while the disease was active. Molecular barcoded adaptors covering alpha/delta and beta/gamma chains were used on approximately 400 ng RNA. TCRdb ran MiXCR on the reads and lists one entry per CDR3 protein. This sample has some 20,000 distinct CDR3 sequences, with roughly 23% found just once. This TCR came from a donor at least 40 years old with multiple myeloma. The chain recombines TRBV6-6 with TRBJ1-1; no clear D gene. Sequencing input: a population of CD138-negative cells sorted from bone marrow. CDR3 DNA sequence: TGTGCCAGCAGTTACTCTGGACCGGCTGAAGCTTTCTTT. Encoded protein: CASSYSGPAEAFF.